This T cell receptor beta chain was recovered during a study of shared clonotypes between healthy human individuals. Study-wide results and limits: Unshared clonotypes carried lower generation probabilities than those common to all four donors. Depth of sequencing was expected to influence donor clonotype sharing.

Subsets obtained from CD4+ cells comprised CD45RA+ naive and CD45RA-negative memory cells. Genomic DNA (from each subset) was split evenly across several immunoSEQ plates. The data were produced by immunoSEQ multiplex PCR, yet TCRdb's version contains in-frame clones alone and is incomplete. The sample lists fewer than 3 million clones, 80% to 95% seen once, with roughly 0.34% in the top ten. The ends were cut back, 5 bases at V and 3 bases at J, with 17 bases in the middle. The CDR3 length is 15 residues. Germline-derived CDR1 and CDR2 are MDHEN and SYDVKM. As regards this clone: The antigen is undetermined.

This TCR was recovered from a man aged 18 to 29 in good health. Some clones in this sample may be carry-over from other donors' samples. The rearrangement links TRBV28 to TRBJ2-7; D ambiguous. The sequenced material came from naive CD4+ T cells from PBMCs. Subset indicated: CD45RA+ positively selected. Here the CDR3 DNA reads TGTGCCAGCAGTCCTATAAAGGTACAAAGCTACGAGCAGTACTTC. Its protein product is CASSPIKVQSYEQYF.